The rows below give T cell receptor beta chains drawn from one sample of a study of Graves' ophthalmopathy and Graves' hyperthyroidism. TCRdb itself ran the multiplex PCR reads through MiXCR, one entry per CDR3 protein. Of over 500,000 distinct CDR3 sequences detected, roughly 20% appear once; the ten largest clones hold roughly 6.9%. Sequenced sample: peripheral blood. These receptor sequences come from a woman aged 18-29 years with stable Graves' hyperthyroidism. Some clones in this sample may be carry-over from other donors' samples. The CDR3 runs from the conserved cysteine through the conserved F or W. A D gene is named only where the DNA matches it firmly. For some rows the clone size is stated as once, few or many, or as a class when expanded; others skip it.

- | TRBJ2-5 | TRBV7-2 | few | TGTGCCAGCAGCTTCTCGAACCAAATCCAAGAGACCCAGTACTTC | CASSFSNQIQETQYF
- | TRBJ1-2 | TRBV5-1 | many | TGCGCCAGCAGCTTAAACAGTGCTAACTATGGCTACACCTTC | CASSLNSANYGYTF
- | TRBJ1-2 | TRBV12-3/TRBV12-4 | - | TGTGCCAGCAGCCAAGACCCCACAGTTCCCTATGGCTACACCTTC | CASSQDPTVPYGYTF
- | TRBJ1-2 | TRBV2 | many | TGTGCCAGCAGTGCTTTTGAGAGGGGGTCCTATGGCTACACCTTC | CASSAFERGSYGYTF
- | TRBJ1-2 | TRBV6-1 | - | TGTGCCAGCAGGCCCCGGTATGGCTACACCTTC | CASRPRYGYTF
TRBD1 | TRBJ1-1 | TRBV2 | - | TGTGCCAGCACTCTAACCTCGTACAGGGGGGAAGCTTTCTTT | CASTLTSYRGEAFF
- | TRBJ1-2 | TRBV20-1 | many | TGCAGTGCTAGTAGGGCCAACTATGGCTACACCTTC | CSASRANYGYTF
- | TRBJ2-7 | TRBV20-1 | many | TGCAGTGCTAGAGGGGACTTACCCCCCTACGAGCAGTACTTC | CSARGDLPPYEQYF
- | TRBJ2-5 | TRBV7-8 | many | TGTGCCAGCAGCCCGACAGGTCCCCCCGGGGAGACCCAGTACTTC | CASSPTGPPGETQYF
- | TRBJ1-1 | TRBV28 | few | TGTGCCACGGAGACGGACACTGAAGCTTTCTTT | CATETDTEAFF
TRBD1 | TRBJ1-3 | TRBV6-2/TRBV6-3 | few | TGTGCCACACAGGGGATCTCTGGAAACACCATATATTTT | CATQGISGNTIYF
- | TRBJ2-5 | TRBV12-3/TRBV12-4 | many | TGTGCCAGCAGTGCACCCGGGGACGGATACTACCAAGAGACCCAGTACTTC | CASSAPGDGYYQETQYF
- | TRBJ1-1 | TRBV12-5 | - | TGTGCTAGTGTCGGAGGGGACACTGAAGCTTTCTTT | CASVGGDTEAFF
- | TRBJ2-7 | TRBV4-1 | many | TGCGCCAGCAGCCAGCGGGACAGCTACGAGCAGTACTTC | CASSQRDSYEQYF
- | TRBJ1-2 | TRBV5-1 | once | TGCGCCAGCAGCTTGGGCACAGAGACAGTAGCTGGCTACACCTTC | CASSLGTETVAGYTF
TRBD1 | TRBJ1-6 | TRBV13 | few | TGTGCCAGCAGCTTGGCCGACGGGACAGGGGTTAATTCACCCCTCCACTTT | CASSLADGTGVNSPLHF
- | TRBJ1-1 | TRBV20-1 | many | TGCAGTGCTAGAGCCAAAAAAGACACTGAAGCTTTCTTT | CSARAKKDTEAFF
- | TRBJ1-6 | TRBV3-1 | - | TGTGCCAGCAGTCTTGGGGACATCAAGTCACCCCTCCACTTT | CASSLGDIKSPLHF
TRBD2 | TRBJ2-7 | TRBV12-3/TRBV12-4 | many | TGTGCCAGCAGTTTAGCGGGACTAGCGCCATACGAGCAGTACTTC | CASSLAGLAPYEQYF
TRBD1 | TRBJ1-6 | TRBV5-1 | many | TGCGCCAGCAGCTTGGCCTCCGGGACAGGGGGTTCACCCCTCCACTTT | CASSLASGTGGSPLHF
TRBD1 | TRBJ1-6 | TRBV30 | many | TGTGCCTGCACCGGACAGGGGGCGACCAATAATTCACCCCTCCACTTT | CACTGQGATNNSPLHF
- | TRBJ1-1 | TRBV7-2 | few | TGTGCCAGCAGCTCTACAAGTAGGACTGAAGCTTTCTTT | CASSSTSRTEAFF
- | TRBJ2-2 | TRBV13 | many | TGTGCCAGCAGCTCCCTTGAGGGGGGGGTGAACACCGGGGAGCTGTTTTTT | CASSSLEGGVNTGELFF
TRBD1 | TRBJ2-7 | TRBV12-3/TRBV12-4 | many | TGTGCCAGCAGTTTGAATAGGGACAGGGGATCCGAGCAGTACTTC | CASSLNRDRGSEQYF